These 32 T cell receptor beta chains were sequenced from one sample in a study of T cell responses to AZD1222 COVID-19 vaccine. The assay was immunoSEQ multiplex PCR, and TCRdb's table has in-frame clones only and misses some. The data show around 90,000 clones, with just over 85% seen just once and roughly 6% held by the top ten. The specimen was peripheral blood, collected on day 0 of AZD1222 vaccination. These receptors were collected from an adult in good health.

This rearrangement joins TRBV30 to TRBJ1-6; no clear D. V lost 2 bases and J 9 bases, leaving 23 bases between the germline ends. CDR1 and CDR2 (germline): GTSNPN, SVGIG (reference sequence). The CDR3 loop spans 17 amino acids. DNA of the CDR3: TGTGCCTGGAGTACCGCAGAATGGACCGCCAAAATTTCACCCCTCCACTTT. It translates to CAWSTAEWTAKISPLHF.

This chain joins TRBV18 and TRBJ1-4, with 7 nucleotides matching TRBD1. The germline V gene encodes CDR1 KGHSH and CDR2 LQKENI. V lost 4 bases and J lost 0; bases outside the gene matches: 5. This CDR3 has 16 amino acids. CDR3 bases: TGTGCCAGCTCACTCGGGACAGCTGCAACTAATGAAAAACTGTTTTTT. Protein: CASSLGTAATNEKLFF.

The chain couples TRBV7-2 to TRBJ1-1; D is perhaps TRBD1 (5 bases). The CDR3 is 12 amino acids. Trimming stripped 11 bases from V and 4 bases from J, with 14 bases between. CDR1 SGHTA and CDR2 FQGNSA come from the germline V gene. CDR3 loop: CAEQEGSTEAFF. The CDR3, as DNA: TGTGCCGAACAGGAGGGCAGCACTGAAGCTTTCTTT.

In this sample, this clone turned up a few times. The rearrangement links TRBV16 to TRBJ2-7, with 8 positions matching TRBD1. V was clipped by 4 bases and J by 3 bases; unmatched bases: 5. In germline, CDR1 is KGHSY, CDR2 FQNENV. The length of the CDR3 is 14 residues. CDR3 residues: CASSPAGTGYEQYF. CDR3 bases: TGTGCCAGCAGCCCCGCGGGGACAGGCTACGAGCAGTACTTC.

The V gene is TRBV11-2, the J gene TRBJ1-2; 7 bases are a match to TRBD1. Trimming took 1 base from V and 8 from J; bases not matched to a gene: 7. The germline V gene encodes CDR1 SGHAT and CDR2 FQNNGV. This CDR3 is built from 14 residues. The CDR3: CASSLAGQGEGYTF. CDR3 sequence (DNA): TGTGCCAGCAGCTTAGCTGGCCAGGGGGAAGGCTACACCTTC.

The chain has TRBV6-5 and TRBJ2-3; 8 bases align to TRBD1. V was pared by 11 bases and J by 2 bases, with 6 bases of the junction left unmatched. Germline V gene sequence: CDR1 MNHEY, CDR2 SVGAGI. CDR3 length equals 13 residues. CDR3 residues: CAGETGATDTQYF. DNA of the CDR3: TGTGCCGGAGAGACAGGGGCCACAGATACGCAGTATTTT.

This chain uses TRBV7-6 with TRBJ2-7, with D unresolved. The ends were cut back, 1 base at V and 0 bases at J, with 13 bases in the middle. Germline assignment: CDR1 SGHVS and CDR2 FNYEAQ. This CDR3 is 16 amino acids long. CDR3 sequence: CASSLGSGLSSYEQYF. The CDR3, as DNA: TGTGCCAGCAGCTTAGGATCGGGTTTAAGCTCCTACGAGCAGTACTTC.

This chain joins TRBV4-2 and TRBJ2-2; the D is unclear. Germline V gives CDR1 LGHNA, CDR2 YNFKEQ. V lost 0 bases and J 3 bases, leaving 5 bases between the germline ends. The CDR3 loop spans 14 amino acids. CDR3 residues: CASSQDRHTGELFF. In DNA, the CDR3 is TGTGCCAGCAGCCAAGATCGGCACACCGGGGAGCTGTTTTTT.

V is TRBV5-1 and J is TRBJ2-3, with D hard to call. CDR1 and CDR2 from the germline V gene are SGHRS and YFSETQ. The V end was cut by 2 bases, the J end by 2 bases, with 6 bases between. This CDR3 comprises 13 residues. The DNA for the CDR3 is TGCGCCAGCAGCTTTGGTTCCACAGATACGCAGTATTTT. This encodes CASSFGSTDTQYF.

This clone appeared a single time. The chain joins TRBV10-3 to TRBJ2-3; TRBD1 aligns across 9 bases. The ends lost 0 bases at V and 3 bases at J; junction bases unmatched: 7. CDR1 and CDR2 (germline): ENHRY, SYGVKD. This CDR3 contains 17 residues. This CDR3 reads CAISESADRGWTDTQYF. The CDR3 DNA follows: TGTGCCATCAGTGAGTCCGCGGACAGGGGTTGGACAGATACGCAGTATTTT.

The chain carries TRBV4-3 and TRBJ1-2; 9 bases are a match to TRBD1. J lost 7 bases, V lost 0 bases, and 6 bases had no gene match. The germline V gene encodes CDR1 LGHNA and CDR2 YSLEER. The CDR3 has 15 residues. CDR3 sequence reads: CASSQDDRGGTGYTF. CDR3 in DNA: TGCGCCAGCAGCCAAGATGACAGGGGGGGTACTGGCTACACCTTC.

CDR3 region: CASSLGRRGFSGANVLTF. Here the CDR3 DNA reads TGTGCCAGCAGCTTGGGTCGCAGGGGTTTCTCTGGGGCCAACGTCCTGACTTTC. This chain uses TRBV5-6 with TRBJ2-6, with D possibly matching TRBD1 (6 bases). This CDR3 has 18 residues. The V end was cut by 0 bases, the J end by 0 bases, with 13 bases between. CDR1 is SGHDT and CDR2 is YYEEEE in the germline V gene. Drawing the rest from reference TRBV5-6 and TRBJ2-6, the complete variable domain is DAGVTQSPTHLIKTRGQQVTLRCSPKSGHDTVSWYQQALGQGPQFIFQYYEEEERQRGNFPDRFSGHQFPNYSSELNVNALLLGDSALYLCASSLGRRGFSGANVLTFGAGSRLTVL.

The chain is built from TRBV21-1 and TRBJ2-7. TRBV21-1 is a recognized pseudogene. CDR3 length equals 13 residues. The CDR3 sequence: CASSKDRGHEQYF. DNA of the CDR3: TGTGCCAGCAGCAAAGATCGGGGGCACGAGCAGTACTTC.

The chain recombines TRBV2 with TRBJ2-7; D remains unclear. V was pared by 1 base and J by 1 base, with 5 bases between. In germline, CDR1 is SNHLY, CDR2 FYNNEI. CDR3 size: 13 residues. DNA of the CDR3: TGTGCCAGCAGTGAAGGAACTTCCTACGAGCAGTACTTC. This sequence encodes CASSEGTSYEQYF.

V and J are TRBV10-3 and TRBJ2-7, with TRBD2 identical over 9 bases. Losses at the gene ends were 2 bases for V and 3 bases for J; bases not matched to a gene: 5. The CDR3 contains 15 residues. In germline, CDR1 is ENHRY, CDR2 SYGVKD. CDR3 residues: CAISEGNSGSYEQYF. CDR3 coding DNA: TGTGCCATCAGTGAGGGTAATAGCGGGAGCTACGAGCAGTACTTC.

This chain connects TRBV4-3 to TRBJ2-3; D call uncertain. There are 16 residues in the CDR3. V was cut by 1 base and J by 2 bases, with 13 bases left in between. CDR1 and CDR2 from the germline V gene are LGHNA and YSLEER. The CDR3 bases are TGCGCCAGCAGCCAAGCGCCCCGCCCGAACACAGATACGCAGTATTTT. Its translation: CASSQAPRPNTDTQYF.

The chain uses TRBV5-6 and TRBJ2-3; 10 nucleotides agree with TRBD1. V was pared by 4 bases and J by 2 bases, with 7 bases of the junction left unmatched. The CDR3 covers 16 residues. Per the germline V gene, CDR1 is SGHDT and CDR2 is YYEEEE. The CDR3 DNA reads as TGTGCCAGCAGCCCCTGGGGACAGGGGTTCACAGATACGCAGTATTTT. It specifies CASSPWGQGFTDTQYF.

In its sample, this clone was seen a few times. J is TRBJ1-1 and V is TRBV9; unclear D gene. Germline V gene data show CDR1 as SGDLS and CDR2 as YYNGEE. This CDR3 has 16 residues. Trimming removed 4 bases at V and 1 base at J, with 17 bases between. The DNA of the CDR3 is TGTGCCAGCAGCCCCAGAGGGAGTAGACGGAACACTGAAGCTTTCTTT. Protein product: CASSPRGSRRNTEAFF.

The rearrangement joins TRBV14 to TRBJ1-1; the D gene is possibly TRBD1 (5 bases). Trimming left V 8 bases short and J 2 bases short, with 9 bases between. This CDR3 spans 12 amino acids. CDR1 SGHDN and CDR2 FVKESK come from the germline V gene. CDR3 protein: CASGGTNTEAFF. In DNA form, the CDR3 reads TGTGCCAGCGGGGGAACTAACACTGAAGCTTTCTTT.

This chain joins TRBV5-4 and TRBJ2-7; 10 positions agree with TRBD1. Germline values: CDR1 SGHNT, CDR2 YYREEE (reference sequence). The CDR3 sequence is 17 residues long. The junction had 7 bases not matched to a gene; V was cut back by 0 bases and J by 1 base. For the CDR3, the DNA is TGTGCCAGCAGCTTGGACATTCTGGGACAGGGGTCCTACGAGCAGTACTTC. Protein sequence: CASSLDILGQGSYEQYF. The complete variable domain, with remaining parts taken from reference TRBV5-4 and TRBJ2-7, reads ETGVTQSPTHLIKTRGQQVTLRCSSQSGHNTVSWYQQALGQGPQFIFQYYREEENGRGNFPPRFSGLQFPNYSSELNVNALELDDSALYLCASSLDILGQGSYEQYFGPGTRLTVT.

The chain has TRBV6-6 and TRBJ1-2; D is perhaps TRBD1 (5 bases). V lost 2 bases, J lost 6 bases, and 16 bases lay in between. There are 15 residues in the CDR3. Germline V CDR1 and CDR2: MNHNY, SVGAGI (reference sequence). The CDR3 region has the DNA TGTGCCAGCAGTTACGATTCGGGGGGAGGCGATGGCTACACCTTC. It codes for CASSYDSGGGDGYTF.

This chain connects TRBV7-2 to TRBJ1-4, with D unclear. The V end was cut by 5 bases, the J end by 2 bases, with 12 bases between. Germline CDR1 SGHTA, CDR2 FQGNSA. This CDR3 spans 15 amino acids. CDR3 sequence (DNA): TGTGCCAGCAGCACTGACCCTGGTACTAATGAAAAACTGTTTTTT. Protein product: CASSTDPGTNEKLFF.

This chain joins TRBV21-1 and TRBJ2-7; the table's TRBD1 call for D was not verified on the DNA. TRBV21-1 is deemed a pseudogene. This CDR3 spans 20 amino acids. The CDR3, as DNA: TGTGCCAGCAGCAAAAGAGTCCTGAAGGGTGAAGGGGGCTACTCCTACGAGCAGTACTTC. Residues: CASSKRVLKGEGGYSYEQYF.

The J gene is TRBJ2-7, the V gene TRBV4-2; 7 bases are shared with TRBD1. The CDR3 runs to 13 residues. With V trimmed by 4 bases and J by 3 bases, 3 bases remained unmatched. CDR1 and CDR2 from the germline V gene are LGHNA and YNFKEQ. CDR3 in DNA: TGTGCCAGCAGCCCGACAGGGAACTACGAGCAGTACTTC. It encodes CASSPTGNYEQYF.

This rearrangement joins TRBV7-2 to TRBJ2-1, with 12 bases fitting TRBD2. This CDR3 has 14 amino acids. With 3 bases clipped from V and 10 bases from J, the junction kept 4 bases outside the gene matches. Germline V CDR1 and CDR2: SGHTA, FQGNSA. The CDR3 spells CASSLTSGGIEQFF. The CDR3, as DNA: TGTGCCAGCAGCTTGACTAGCGGGGGAATCGAGCAGTTCTTC.

The chain recombines TRBV11-2 with TRBJ2-5; D is undetermined. Germline V CDR1 and CDR2: SGHAT, FQNNGV. The CDR3 contains 12 residues. Deletions cut 0 bases from V and 4 bases from J, with 3 bases between. CDR3 loop: CASSLDAETQYF. The CDR3 nucleotides read TGTGCCAGCAGCTTAGATGCAGAGACCCAGTACTTC. The full variable domain, with the rest looked up from reference TRBV11-2 and TRBJ2-5, is EAGVAQSPRYKIIEKRQSVAFWCNPISGHATLYWYQQILGQGPKLLIQFQNNGVVDDSQLPKDRFSAERLKGVDSTLKIQPAKLEDSAVYLCASSLDAETQYFGPGTRLLVL.

The chain links TRBV24-1 to TRBJ2-7, with D possibly TRBD1 on 5 matching bases. The germline gives CDR1 KGHDR, CDR2 SFDVKD. Deletions cut 0 bases from V and 0 bases from J, with 8 bases between. This CDR3 spans 15 amino acids. In nucleotides, the CDR3 is TGTGCCACCAGTGATTTGCGACAGCCCTCCTACGAGCAGTACTTC. Encoded protein: CATSDLRQPSYEQYF.

This clone was seen just once. V usage is TRBV7-9 and J usage is TRBJ1-1; D is unclear. The germline gives CDR1 SEHNR, CDR2 FQNEAQ (reference sequence). There are 12 residues in the CDR3. The ends were cut back, 5 bases at V and 9 bases at J, with 13 bases in the middle. The CDR3 DNA sequence: TGTGCCAGCAGCCCTGCGATAGCTAAAGCTTTCTTT. This sequence encodes CASSPAIAKAFF.

This chain uses TRBV5-1 with TRBJ1-1, with D possibly being TRBD1 (6 bases). The CDR3 is 16 residues long. Germline lookup yields CDR1 SGHRS and CDR2 YFSETQ. The germline V and J ends were trimmed by 1 base and 3 bases, with 16 bases remaining between them. The CDR3 reads CASSLPGQGRHTEAFF. For the CDR3, the DNA is TGCGCCAGCAGCTTGCCGGGGCAGGGGCGGCACACTGAAGCTTTCTTT.

The V and J genes are TRBV5-1 and TRBJ2-6; no firm D call. Trimming removed 5 bases from V and 0 bases from J, with 6 bases in between. Germline V lookup: CDR1 SGHRS, CDR2 YFSETQ. The CDR3 runs 14 residues. The CDR3 region has the DNA TGCGCCAGCAGTTCCGACTCTGGGGCCAACGTCCTGACTTTC. Its protein product is CASSSDSGANVLTF.

This clone was recorded once. The genes are TRBV24-1 and TRBJ1-5; TRBD1 matches at 8 bases. The CDR3 consists of 16 residues. J was trimmed by 1 base and V by 7 bases; bases with no gene match: 8. Germline CDR1 is KGHDR and CDR2 is SFDVKD. The CDR3: CATSGSRTGSNQPQHF. The DNA for the CDR3 is TGTGCCACCAGCGGCTCCCGGACAGGGAGCAATCAGCCCCAGCATTTT.

V and J are TRBV2 and TRBJ1-1, with D uncertain. This CDR3 is 12 amino acids long. Trimming removed 7 bases from V and 1 base from J, with 7 bases in between. Germline loops: CDR1 SNHLY, CDR2 FYNNEI. Here the CDR3 DNA reads TGTGCCAGCATTCGACAGAACACTGAAGCTTTCTTT. Protein: CASIRQNTEAFF.